Described below is a single T cell receptor (beta chain) sequence and its context. Its antigen remains unknown. These data originate in a study of shared clonotypes between healthy human individuals. Notes on the study in general: Read depth was anticipated to influence clonotype sharing among donors.

TCRdb keeps only in-frame clones here, not all; method: immunoSEQ multiplex PCR. The sample records under 600,000 clones, over 60% being singletons. Trimming took off 10 bases at V and 1 base at J, with 13 bases between the two ends. This CDR3 spans 13 amino acids. From germline, CDR1 is MNHEY and CDR2 SVGAGI. The V call is TRBV6-5, the J call TRBJ1-1; possibly TRBD1 for D (5 bases). Sequences were obtained from PBMCs. The clonotype comes from a woman in her forties in good health. Some clones in this sample may be carry-over from other donors' samples. CDR3 loop: CAIRQPQNTEAFF. The CDR3 DNA reads as TGTGCCATTCGACAGCCCCAGAACACTGAAGCTTTCTTT.